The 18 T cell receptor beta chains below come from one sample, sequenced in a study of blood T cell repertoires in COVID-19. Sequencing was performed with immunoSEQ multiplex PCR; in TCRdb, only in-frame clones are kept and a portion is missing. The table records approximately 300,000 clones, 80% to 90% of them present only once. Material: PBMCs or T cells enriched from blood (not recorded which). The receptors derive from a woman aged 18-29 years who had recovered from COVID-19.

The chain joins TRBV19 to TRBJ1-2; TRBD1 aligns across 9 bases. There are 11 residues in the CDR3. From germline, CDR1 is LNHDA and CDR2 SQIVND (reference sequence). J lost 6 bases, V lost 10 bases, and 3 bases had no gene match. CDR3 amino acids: CATRDRDGYTF. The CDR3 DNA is TGTGCCACTCGGGACAGGGATGGCTACACCTTC.

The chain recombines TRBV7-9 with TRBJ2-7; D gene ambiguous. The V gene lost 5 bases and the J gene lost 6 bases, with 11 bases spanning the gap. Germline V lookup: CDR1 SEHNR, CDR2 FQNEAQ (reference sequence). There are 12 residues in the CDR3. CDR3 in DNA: TGTGCCAGCAGCCATTCTAATATCGAGCAGTACTTC. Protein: CASSHSNIEQYF.

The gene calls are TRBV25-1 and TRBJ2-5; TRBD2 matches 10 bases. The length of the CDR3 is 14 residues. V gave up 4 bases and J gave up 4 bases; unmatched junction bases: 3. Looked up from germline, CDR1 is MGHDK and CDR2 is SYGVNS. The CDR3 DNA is TGTGCCAGCAGTGCTAGCGGGAGTGGAGAGACCCAGTACTTC. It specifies CASSASGSGETQYF.

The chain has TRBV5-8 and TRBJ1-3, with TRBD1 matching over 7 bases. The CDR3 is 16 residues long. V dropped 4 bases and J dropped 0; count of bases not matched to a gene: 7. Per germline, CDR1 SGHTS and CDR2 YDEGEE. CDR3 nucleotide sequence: TGTGCCAGCAGCAGGGGACAGAAATTCTCTGGAAACACCATATATTTT. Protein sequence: CASSRGQKFSGNTIYF.

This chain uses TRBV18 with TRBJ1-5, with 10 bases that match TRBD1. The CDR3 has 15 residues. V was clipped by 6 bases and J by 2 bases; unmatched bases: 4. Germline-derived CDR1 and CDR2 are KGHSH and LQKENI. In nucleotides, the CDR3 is TGTGCCAGCTCGACCGGGACAGGGGGCAATCAGCCCCAGCATTTT. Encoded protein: CASSTGTGGNQPQHF. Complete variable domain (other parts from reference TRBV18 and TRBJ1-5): NAGVMQNPRHLVRRRGQEARLRCSPMKGHSHVYWYRQLPEEGLKFMVYLQKENIIDESGMPKERFSAEFPKEGPSILRIQQVVRGDSAAYFCASSTGTGGNQPQHFGDGTRLSIL.

The CDR3 loop reads CATSDPGEDTQYF. CDR3 nucleotide sequence: TGTGCCACCAGTGATCCCGGGGAGGATACGCAGTATTTT. The chain is built from TRBV24-1 and TRBJ2-3, with D perhaps matching TRBD2 (5 bases). Trimming left V 3 bases short and J 6 bases short, with 9 bases between. The CDR3 runs to 13 residues. Germline CDR1 reads KGHDR; CDR2 reads SFDVKD.

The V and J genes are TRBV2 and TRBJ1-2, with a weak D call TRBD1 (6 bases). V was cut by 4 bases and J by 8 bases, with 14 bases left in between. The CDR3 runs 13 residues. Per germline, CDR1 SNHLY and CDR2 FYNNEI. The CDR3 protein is CASSGGRDGGYTF. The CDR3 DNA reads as TGTGCCAGCAGTGGGGGGCGTGACGGAGGCTACACCTTC.

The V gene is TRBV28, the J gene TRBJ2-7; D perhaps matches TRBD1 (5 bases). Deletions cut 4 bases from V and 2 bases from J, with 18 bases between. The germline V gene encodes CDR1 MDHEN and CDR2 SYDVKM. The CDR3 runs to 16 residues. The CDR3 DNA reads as TGTGCCAGCAGTTCGGGTTCGTGGGGCTCAACCTACGAGCAGTACTTC. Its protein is CASSSGSWGSTYEQYF.

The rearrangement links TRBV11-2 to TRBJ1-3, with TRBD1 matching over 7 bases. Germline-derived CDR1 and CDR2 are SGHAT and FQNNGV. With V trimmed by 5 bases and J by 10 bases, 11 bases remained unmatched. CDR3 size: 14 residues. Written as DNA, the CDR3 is TGTGCCAGCAGCCCGTGGGACAGCCGGATGACCATATATTTT. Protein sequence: CASSPWDSRMTIYF.

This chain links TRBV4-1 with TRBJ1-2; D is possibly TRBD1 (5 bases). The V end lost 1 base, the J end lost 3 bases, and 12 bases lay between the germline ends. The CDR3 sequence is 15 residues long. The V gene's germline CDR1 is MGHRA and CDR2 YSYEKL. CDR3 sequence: CASSQVQGTDYGYTF. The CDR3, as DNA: TGCGCCAGCAGCCAAGTTCAGGGAACCGACTATGGCTACACCTTC.

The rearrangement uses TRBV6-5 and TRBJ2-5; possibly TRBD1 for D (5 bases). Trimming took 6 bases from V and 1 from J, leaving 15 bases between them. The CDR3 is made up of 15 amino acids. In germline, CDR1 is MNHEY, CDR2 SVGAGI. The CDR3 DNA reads TGTGCCAGCAGGCGAACCAGGGCAACCCAAGAGACCCAGTACTTC. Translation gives CASRRTRATQETQYF.

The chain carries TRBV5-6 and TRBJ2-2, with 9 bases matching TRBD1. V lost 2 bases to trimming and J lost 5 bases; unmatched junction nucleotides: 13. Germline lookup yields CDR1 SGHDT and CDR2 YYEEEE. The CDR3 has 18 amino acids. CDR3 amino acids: CASSFSYIGQGRTGELFF. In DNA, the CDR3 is TGTGCCAGCAGCTTTTCTTATATTGGACAGGGGAGGACCGGGGAGCTGTTTTTT. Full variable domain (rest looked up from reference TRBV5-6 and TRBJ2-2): DAGVTQSPTHLIKTRGQQVTLRCSPKSGHDTVSWYQQALGQGPQFIFQYYEEEERQRGNFPDRFSGHQFPNYSSELNVNALLLGDSALYLCASSFSYIGQGRTGELFFGEGSRLTVL.

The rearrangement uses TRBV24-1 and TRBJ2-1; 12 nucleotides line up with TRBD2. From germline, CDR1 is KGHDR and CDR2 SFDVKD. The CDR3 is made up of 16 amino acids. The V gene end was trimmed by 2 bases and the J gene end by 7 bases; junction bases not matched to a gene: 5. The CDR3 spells CATSDSRLAGANEQFF. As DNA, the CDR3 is TGTGCCACCAGTGATTCTCGACTAGCGGGGGCAAATGAGCAGTTCTTC.

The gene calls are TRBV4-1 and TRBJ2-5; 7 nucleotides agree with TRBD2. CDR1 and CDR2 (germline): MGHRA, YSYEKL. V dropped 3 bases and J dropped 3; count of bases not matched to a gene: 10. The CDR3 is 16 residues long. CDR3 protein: CASSQVAAGLKETQYF. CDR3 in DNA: TGCGCCAGCAGCCAGGTCGCAGCGGGGCTAAAAGAGACCCAGTACTTC.

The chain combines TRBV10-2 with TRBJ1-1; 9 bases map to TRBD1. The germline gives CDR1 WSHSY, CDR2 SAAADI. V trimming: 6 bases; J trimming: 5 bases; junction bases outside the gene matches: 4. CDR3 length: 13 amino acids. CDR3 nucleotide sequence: TGCGCCAGCAGGGACGGGACAGGGACTGAAGCTTTCTTT. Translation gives CASRDGTGTEAFF.

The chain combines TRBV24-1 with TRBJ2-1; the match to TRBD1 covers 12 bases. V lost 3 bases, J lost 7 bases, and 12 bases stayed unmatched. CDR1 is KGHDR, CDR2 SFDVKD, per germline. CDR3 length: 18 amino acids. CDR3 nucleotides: TGTGCCACCAGTGATATGAGAACGGGACAGGGGGCGATGAATGAGCAGTTCTTC. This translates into CATSDMRTGQGAMNEQFF.

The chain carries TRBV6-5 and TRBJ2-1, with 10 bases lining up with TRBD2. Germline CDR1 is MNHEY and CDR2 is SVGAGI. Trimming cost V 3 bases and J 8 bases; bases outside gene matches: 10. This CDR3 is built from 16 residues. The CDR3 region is CASSYIIPSGSHEQFF. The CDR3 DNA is TGTGCCAGCAGTTATATAATCCCTAGCGGGAGTCATGAGCAGTTCTTC.

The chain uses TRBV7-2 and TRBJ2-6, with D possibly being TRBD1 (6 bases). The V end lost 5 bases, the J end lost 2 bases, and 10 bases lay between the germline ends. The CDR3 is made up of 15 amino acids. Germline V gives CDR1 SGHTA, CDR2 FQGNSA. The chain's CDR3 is CASSPGAAGANVLTF. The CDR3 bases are TGTGCCAGCAGCCCAGGGGCGGCTGGGGCCAACGTCCTGACTTTC.